This T cell receptor (beta chain) is drawn from a study of PD-L1 blockade in urothelial cancer. Across the whole study: About 90% of the roughly 30 patients were men who had bladder-origin urothelial cancer. Analysis of blood occurred 3 weeks (second dose) and 6 weeks after treatment start.

V was shortened by 5 bases and J by 1 base, with 9 bases between the two germline ends. The CDR3 extends over 13 amino acids. Per the germline V gene, CDR1 is WSHSY and CDR2 is SAAADI. Patient sample counts ranged from 1 to 8, pretreatment and on-treatment. The table came from immunoSEQ multiplex PCR; TCRdb's copy has only in-frame clones and leaves some out. The sample shows tens of thousands of clones, about nine tenths of them seen only once. The chain has TRBV10-2 and TRBJ2-7, with D tentatively TRBD2 (6 bases). The sequence came from a woman in her sixties or seventies with urothelial cancer. The sequencing used PBMCs, collected around atezolizumab (anti-PD-L1) treatment. The CDR3 sequence is CASSLTSSYEQYF. As DNA, the CDR3 is TGCGCCAGCAGTCTGACTAGTTCCTACGAGCAGTACTTC.